Listed below are T cell receptor beta chains from one sample, sequenced in a study of blood T cell repertoires in COVID-19. TCRdb keeps only in-frame clones here, not all; method: immunoSEQ multiplex PCR. This repertoire shows some 130,000 clones, roughly three quarters found once; its top ten account for 1.5% to 2%. The sample was peripheral blood. The receptors were gathered from a woman between 70 and 85 years old with acute or convalescent COVID-19. Both conserved end residues are part of each CDR3. D genes are given only for firm matches. Size tells how often a clone was seen (once, few, many) or the class of an expanded clone, and some rows leave it out.

clone_size,j_call,d_call,v_call,cdr3_aa,cdr3_nt
-,TRBJ2-3,-,TRBV9,CASSTRHRVHF,TGTGCCAGCAGCACCCGCCACAGGGTTCATTTT
-,TRBJ2-2,-,TRBV12-5,CASGQSQVNTGELFF,TGTGCTAGTGGTCAGTCACAGGTTAACACCGGGGAGCTGTTTTTT
-,TRBJ2-7,TRBD2,TRBV7-9,CASSLEGTSAEQYF,TGTGCCAGCAGCTTAGAAGGGACTAGCGCTGAGCAGTACTTC
-,TRBJ2-3,-,TRBV9,CASSAQSQGSDTQYF,TGTGCCAGCAGCGCACAGTCACAGGGCTCAGATACGCAGTATTTT
-,TRBJ2-1,TRBD2,TRBV5-1,CASRAGDYNEQFF,TGCGCCAGCAGAGCGGGGGATTACAATGAGCAGTTCTTC
-,TRBJ2-3,-,TRBV18,CASSPPVLGRTRDTQYF,TGTGCCAGCTCACCACCGGTGCTAGGTAGAACGCGGGATACGCAGTATTTT
many,TRBJ2-7,-,TRBV4-3,CASSQERLASYEQYF,TGCGCCAGCAGCCAAGAGCGGCTAGCGAGCTACGAGCAGTACTTC
-,TRBJ1-5,-,TRBV19,CASSFQGGSSSNQPQHF,TGTGCCAGTAGTTTCCAGGGAGGGAGTAGTAGCAATCAGCCCCAGCATTTT
-,TRBJ1-2,TRBD1,TRBV19,CASSRDSVGRGYTF,TGTGCCAGTAGTCGGGACAGTGTGGGACGTGGCTACACCTTC
-,TRBJ2-5,TRBD1,TRBV7-2,CASSFWDSEETQYF,TGTGCCAGCAGCTTCTGGGACAGCGAAGAGACCCAGTACTTC
few,TRBJ2-1,-,TRBV5-5,CASSLFSGFGNEQFF,TGTGCCAGCAGCTTGTTTTCGGGTTTTGGGAATGAGCAGTTCTTC
-,TRBJ2-5,-,TRBV13,CASSLGTGAGETQYF,TGTGCCAGCAGCTTAGGTACAGGGGCGGGGGAGACCCAGTACTTC
-,TRBJ1-1,-,TRBV21-1,CASSRAPRQNTEAFF,TGTGCCAGCAGCAGGGCCCCCCGCCAGAACACTGAAGCTTTCTTT
-,TRBJ2-1,TRBD2,TRBV5-5,CASSGGLAGLNEQFF,TGTGCCAGCAGCGGGGGACTAGCGGGGCTCAATGAGCAGTTCTTC
-,TRBJ2-4,TRBD2,TRBV28,CASSFIAGAKNIQYF,TGTGCCAGCAGTTTTATAGCGGGAGCCAAAAACATTCAGTACTTC
-,TRBJ2-5,-,TRBV7-2,CASSLAGVAAQETQYF,TGTGCCAGCAGCTTAGCTGGAGTAGCGGCACAAGAGACCCAGTACTTC
-,TRBJ2-1,TRBD2,TRBV13,CASSTASGSYNEQFF,TGTGCCAGTAGTACCGCTAGCGGCTCCTACAATGAGCAGTTCTTC
-,TRBJ2-3,TRBD1,TRBV29-1,CSVCYRTGVSDTQYF,TGCAGCGTTTGTTACAGGACAGGGGTGTCAGATACGCAGTATTTT
-,TRBJ2-7,TRBD1,TRBV5-1,CASSVGRGQGSYEQYF,TGCGCCAGCAGCGTCGGTAGGGGACAGGGCTCCTACGAGCAGTACTTC
-,TRBJ2-1,TRBD2,TRBV11-3,CASSTRRLAGGLDEQFF,TGTGCCAGCAGCACACGCCGACTAGCGGGGGGGCTCGATGAGCAGTTCTTC
-,TRBJ1-2,-,TRBV6-2/TRBV6-3,CASSPHAAENYGYTF,TGTGCCAGCAGTCCCCACGCGGCGGAGAACTATGGCTACACCTTC
few,TRBJ1-6,TRBD1,TRBV19,CASSGDRVLNSPLHF,TGTGCCAGTAGTGGTGACAGGGTTCTGAATTCACCCCTCCACTTT
-,TRBJ2-3,TRBD2,TRBV11-2,CASSGSGGFADTQYF,TGTGCCAGCAGCGGTAGCGGGGGGTTCGCAGATACGCAGTATTTT
-,TRBJ2-2,TRBD2,TRBV9,CASSVALAGGHGELFF,TGTGCCAGCAGCGTAGCACTAGCGGGGGGACACGGGGAGCTGTTTTTT
-,TRBJ1-4,-,TRBV7-8,CASSPPPGDEKLFF,TGTGCCAGCAGCCCCCCCCCGGGGGACGAAAAACTGTTTTTT
-,TRBJ1-1,-,TRBV11-3,CASSQRPQGEAFF,TGTGCCAGCAGCCAGAGACCACAGGGAGAAGCTTTCTTT
-,TRBJ2-7,TRBD2,TRBV7-3,CASSPFLAGPYEQYF,TGTGCCAGCAGCCCTTTCCTAGCGGGGCCCTACGAGCAGTACTTC